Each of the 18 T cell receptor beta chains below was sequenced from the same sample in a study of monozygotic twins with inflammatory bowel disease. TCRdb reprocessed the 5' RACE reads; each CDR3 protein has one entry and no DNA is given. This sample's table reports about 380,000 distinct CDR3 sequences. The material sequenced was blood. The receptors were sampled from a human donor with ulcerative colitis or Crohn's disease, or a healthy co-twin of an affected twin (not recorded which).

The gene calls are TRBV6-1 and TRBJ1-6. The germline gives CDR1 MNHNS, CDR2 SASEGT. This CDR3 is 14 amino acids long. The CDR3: CASSRNSGNSPLHF.

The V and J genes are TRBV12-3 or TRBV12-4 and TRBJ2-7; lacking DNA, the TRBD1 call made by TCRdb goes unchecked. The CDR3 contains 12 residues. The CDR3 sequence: CASGTRPYEQYF.

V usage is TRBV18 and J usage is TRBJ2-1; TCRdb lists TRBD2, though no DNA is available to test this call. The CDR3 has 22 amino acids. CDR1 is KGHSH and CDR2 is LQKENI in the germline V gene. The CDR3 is CASSPASSTGTSGGLSYNEQFF.

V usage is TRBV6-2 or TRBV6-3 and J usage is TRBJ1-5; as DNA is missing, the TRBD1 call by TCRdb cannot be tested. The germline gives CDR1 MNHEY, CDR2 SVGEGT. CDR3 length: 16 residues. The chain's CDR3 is CASSSPDRAYNQPQHF.

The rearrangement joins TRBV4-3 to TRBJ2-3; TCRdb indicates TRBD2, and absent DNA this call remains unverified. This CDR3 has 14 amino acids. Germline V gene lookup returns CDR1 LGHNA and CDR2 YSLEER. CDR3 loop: CASSQGLTTDTQYF.

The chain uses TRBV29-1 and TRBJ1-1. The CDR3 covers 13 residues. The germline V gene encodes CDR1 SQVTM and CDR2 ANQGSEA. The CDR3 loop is CSVVVDSYTEAFF.

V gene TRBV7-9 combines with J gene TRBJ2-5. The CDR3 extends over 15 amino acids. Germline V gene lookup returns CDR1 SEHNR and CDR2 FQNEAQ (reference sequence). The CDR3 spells CASSFRIVGSETQYF.

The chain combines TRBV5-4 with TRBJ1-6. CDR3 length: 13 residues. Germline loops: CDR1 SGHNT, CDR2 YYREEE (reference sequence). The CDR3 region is CASSLDGDSPLHF.

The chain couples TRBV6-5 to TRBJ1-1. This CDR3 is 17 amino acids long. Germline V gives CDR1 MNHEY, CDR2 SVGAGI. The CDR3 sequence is CASSYSRSGGLNTEAFF.

This chain's CDR3 is CASSFVQNYGYTF. The chain combines TRBV12-3 or TRBV12-4 with TRBJ1-2. The CDR3 loop spans 13 amino acids.

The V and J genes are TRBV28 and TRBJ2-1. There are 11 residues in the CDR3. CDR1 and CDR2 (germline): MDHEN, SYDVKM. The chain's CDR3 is CASSVYNEQFF.

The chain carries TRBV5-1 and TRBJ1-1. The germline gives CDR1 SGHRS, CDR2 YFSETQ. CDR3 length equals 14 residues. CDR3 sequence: CASSYSSGNTEAFF.

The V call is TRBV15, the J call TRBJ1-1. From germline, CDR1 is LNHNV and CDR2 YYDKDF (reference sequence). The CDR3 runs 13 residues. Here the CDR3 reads CATSRSLNTEAFF.

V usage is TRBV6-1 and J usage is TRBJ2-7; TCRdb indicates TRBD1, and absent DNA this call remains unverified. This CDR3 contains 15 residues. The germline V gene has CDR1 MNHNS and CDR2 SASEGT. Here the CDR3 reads CASFIGQTASYEQYF.

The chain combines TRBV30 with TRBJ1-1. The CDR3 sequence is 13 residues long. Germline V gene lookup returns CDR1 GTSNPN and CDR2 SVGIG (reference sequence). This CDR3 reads CAWSVRPNTEAFF.

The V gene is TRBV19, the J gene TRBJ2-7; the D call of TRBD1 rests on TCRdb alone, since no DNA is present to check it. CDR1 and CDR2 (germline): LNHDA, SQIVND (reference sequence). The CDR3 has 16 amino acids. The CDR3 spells CASSIDHGGLSYEQYF.

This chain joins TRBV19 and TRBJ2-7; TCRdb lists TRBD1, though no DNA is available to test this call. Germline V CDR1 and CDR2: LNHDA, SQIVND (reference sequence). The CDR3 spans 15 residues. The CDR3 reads CASSTGTGITYEQYF.

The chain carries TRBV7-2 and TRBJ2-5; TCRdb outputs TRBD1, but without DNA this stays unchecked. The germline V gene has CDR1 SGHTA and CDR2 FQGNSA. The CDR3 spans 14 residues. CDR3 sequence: CASSFSGRGETQYF.